This TCR beta chain is from a study of radiation and T cells in renal cell carcinoma. Time point reported: blood 4 weeks post-SBRT, at nephrectomy. The treatment here: 15 Gy SBRT to primary tumor, nephrectomy 4 weeks later. V shed 7 bases and J shed 1 base, with 13 bases lying between them. The CDR3 covers 14 residues. CDR1 is SEHNR and CDR2 is FQNEAQ in the germline V gene (reference sequence). The data were produced by immunoSEQ multiplex PCR, yet TCRdb's version contains in-frame clones alone and is incomplete. The table lists around 170,000 clones, about 88% of them singletons, with roughly 10% in the top ten.

The sequencing used blood, collected from a patient whose treatment included radiotherapy and nephrectomy. This chain uses TRBV7-9 with TRBJ1-2; D may be TRBD1 (6 bases). This sequence was found in a woman aged 45-59 years with renal cell carcinoma. Here the CDR3 reads CASTQTGINYGYTF. In DNA form, the CDR3 reads TGTGCCAGCACCCAGACAGGCATTAACTATGGCTACACCTTC. The full variable domain, rest sourced from reference TRBV7-9 and TRBJ1-2, is DTGVSQNPRHKITKRGQNVTFRCDPISEHNRLYWYRQTLGQGPEFLTYFQNEAQLEKSRLLSDRFSAERPKGSFSTLEIQRTEQGDSAMYLCASTQTGINYGYTFGSGTRLTVV.